One and the same sample provided the 19 T cell receptor beta chains below, sequenced in a study of blood T cell repertoires in COVID-19. Only in-frame clones appear in the TCRdb table, and some are missing; sequencing was by immunoSEQ multiplex PCR. This table has some 350,000 clones, 89% appearing once. Sequencing was performed on peripheral blood. All receptors come from a woman aged 25 to 39 with COVID-19, enrolled during active disease.

V is TRBV19 and J is TRBJ1-3; 7 nucleotides agree with TRBD1. This CDR3 has 16 amino acids. The J segment lost 0 bases and the V segment lost 3 bases, leaving 5 bases of the junction unmatched. The germline V gene encodes CDR1 LNHDA and CDR2 SQIVND (reference sequence). The CDR3 is CASSIPGQSSGNTIYF. The CDR3 coding sequence is TGTGCCAGTAGTATCCCGGGACAGAGCTCTGGAAACACCATATATTTT.

The chain joins TRBV9 to TRBJ2-2; tentative D call: TRBD2 (5 bases). Germline-derived CDR1 and CDR2 are SGDLS and YYNGEE. This CDR3 region has 12 residues. Trimming left V 6 bases short and J 6 bases short, with 9 bases between. This chain's CDR3 is CASTVGAGELFF. The CDR3 coding sequence is TGTGCCAGCACCGTCGGGGCCGGGGAGCTGTTTTTT.

The chain employs TRBV6-6 and TRBJ2-5; 15 bases fit TRBD2. This CDR3 spans 19 amino acids. J gave up 1 base and V 5 bases, and 11 bases lay outside the gene matches. Germline V CDR1 and CDR2: MNHNY, SVGAGI (reference sequence). The CDR3 here is CASSPLGLAGGLPQETQYF. The CDR3 coding sequence is TGTGCCAGCAGTCCCCTGGGACTAGCGGGGGGCCTCCCCCAAGAGACCCAGTACTTC.

The chain combines TRBV15 with TRBJ2-1, with D unclear. The CDR3 consists of 16 residues. The V gene lost 0 bases and the J gene lost 5 bases, with 14 bases spanning the gap. Germline assignment: CDR1 LNHNV and CDR2 YYDKDF (reference sequence). The DNA of the CDR3 is TGTGCCACCAGCAGAGATCCCACGGTAGTGAACAATGAGCAGTTCTTC. Encoded protein: CATSRDPTVVNNEQFF.

The chain carries TRBV6-2 or TRBV6-3 and TRBJ2-7; possibly TRBD1 for D (6 bases). Trimming stripped 5 bases from V and 2 bases from J, with 13 bases between. The CDR3 length is 14 residues. Germline V gene data show CDR1 as MNHEY and CDR2 as SVGEGT. The CDR3 sequence is CASSDRTRPYEQYV. CDR3 nucleotides: TGTGCCAGCAGTGACAGGACTCGCCCCTACGAGCAGTACGTC.

The rearrangement links TRBV6-5 to TRBJ1-4; D ambiguous. Germline CDR1 and CDR2: MNHEY and SVGAGI. The length of the CDR3 is 10 residues. V was trimmed by 10 bases and J by 11 bases, leaving 11 bases between them. The CDR3 DNA sequence: TGTGCCATCCTGACTGATAAACTGTTTTTT. This codes for CAILTDKLFF.

This rearrangement joins TRBV5-1 to TRBJ1-6; D remains ambiguous. Germline CDR1 reads SGHRS; CDR2 reads YFSETQ. V dropped 1 base and J dropped 8 bases, with 16 bases sitting between them. CDR3 length: 16 amino acids. Written as DNA, the CDR3 is TGCGCCAGCAGCTTGTATCTGGGCGAGGGCGATTCACCCCTCCACTTT. Residues: CASSLYLGEGDSPLHF.

The chain uses TRBV4-3 and TRBJ1-1, with TRBD1 identical over 7 bases. This CDR3 comprises 16 residues. V was clipped by 4 bases and J by 6 bases; unmatched bases: 14. Germline V gene sequence: CDR1 LGHNA, CDR2 YSLEER. Written as DNA, the CDR3 is TGCGCCAGCAGCCCTATATATGATACAGGGGAGTCTGAAGCTTTCTTT. Translated: CASSPIYDTGESEAFF.

V gene TRBV7-2 combines with J gene TRBJ2-1; TRBD2 matches 7 bases. This CDR3 spans 15 amino acids. J gave up 2 bases and V 5 bases, and 6 bases lay outside the gene matches. Germline V gene sequence: CDR1 SGHTA, CDR2 FQGNSA. CDR3 nucleotide sequence: TGTGCCAGCAGCCCCTGGGGGGGGACCTACAATGAGCAGTTCTTC. Protein product: CASSPWGGTYNEQFF.

This rearrangement joins TRBV10-2 to TRBJ2-7; D might be TRBD2 (6 bases). Germline-derived CDR1 and CDR2 are WSHSY and SAAADI. The CDR3 consists of 16 residues. V was clipped by 5 bases and J by 2 bases, with 19 bases between them. CDR3 DNA: TGCGCCAGCAGTACCGTACCGGGAGTTCCCACCTACGAGCAGTACGTC. It encodes CASSTVPGVPTYEQYV.

The gene calls are TRBV27 and TRBJ1-4, with D uncertain. The V gene lost 5 bases and the J gene lost 4 bases, with 14 bases spanning the gap. Germline V gene lookup returns CDR1 MNHEY and CDR2 SMNVEV (reference sequence). CDR3 length: 15 residues. CDR3 DNA sequence: TGTGCCAGCAGTAGGGAAGGACTGGGTAATGAAAAACTGTTTTTT. Translating it yields CASSREGLGNEKLFF. The whole variable domain, remainder taken from reference TRBV27 and TRBJ1-4, is EAQVTQNPRYLITVTGKKLTVTCSQNMNHEYMSWYRQDPGLGLRQIYYSMNVEVTDKGDVPEGYKVSRKEKRNFPLILESPSPNQTSLYFCASSREGLGNEKLFFGSGTQLSVL.

The genes are TRBV5-6 and TRBJ2-4; 12 bases map to TRBD2. CDR1 is SGHDT, CDR2 YYEEEE, per germline. This CDR3 is 15 amino acids long. The ends lost 4 bases at V and 8 bases at J; junction bases unmatched: 7. The DNA of the CDR3 is TGTGCCAGCAGCCCGACTAGCGGGAGCGGGGACATTCAGTACTTC. Its protein product is CASSPTSGSGDIQYF.

V is TRBV18 and J is TRBJ2-7; 7 bases fit TRBD1. This CDR3 has 15 amino acids. Looked up from germline, CDR1 is KGHSH and CDR2 is LQKENI. The J segment lost 3 bases and the V segment lost 2 bases, leaving 7 bases of the junction unmatched. In DNA form, the CDR3 reads TGTGCCAGCTCACCAAATTGGGACAGCATCTACGAGCAGTACTTC. Amino acids: CASSPNWDSIYEQYF.

Concerning this clone itself: Compared with germline, one end of the junction differs, possibly owing to a read error. This chain links TRBV2 with TRBJ2-2; tentatively, D is TRBD2 (5 bases). CDR3 length equals 12 residues. Germline CDR1 and CDR2: SNHLY and FYNNEI. The CDR3 here is CASRVVTGKLFF. The CDR3 nucleotides read TGTGCCAGCAGGGTTGTCACCGGGAAGCTGTTTTTT.

The chain couples TRBV5-6 to TRBJ2-1; TRBD1 matches at 8 bases. Germline loops: CDR1 SGHDT, CDR2 YYEEEE. Trimming took 4 bases from V and 9 from J; bases not matched to a gene: 3. CDR3 length equals 12 residues. This CDR3 is CASSGTGGEQFF. The CDR3 DNA sequence: TGTGCCAGCAGCGGAACAGGGGGTGAGCAGTTCTTC.

This rearrangement joins TRBV5-6 to TRBJ2-3; 8 nucleotides agree with TRBD2. CDR3 length: 15 residues. J lost 5 bases, V lost 0 bases, and 5 bases had no gene match. Germline CDR1 and CDR2: SGHDT and YYEEEE. The CDR3 bases are TGTGCCAGCAGCTTGGGTAGCGGGGTCTTAGATACGCAGTATTTT. Translated: CASSLGSGVLDTQYF.

This clone showed up just once. The rearrangement links TRBV7-8 to TRBJ2-2; a possible D gene is TRBD1 (6 bases). The CDR3 runs to 14 residues. The V gene's germline CDR1 is SGHVS and CDR2 FQNEAQ. The V gene lost 3 bases and the J gene lost 6 bases, with 11 bases spanning the gap. In nucleotides, the CDR3 is TGTGCCAGCAGCTTGAAGGGGGATCCCGGGGAGCTGTTTTTT. The encoded protein is CASSLKGDPGELFF.

The chain employs TRBV6-2 or TRBV6-3 and TRBJ2-1; 9 bases are shared with TRBD2. The CDR3 covers 15 residues. J gave up 0 bases and V 6 bases, and 3 bases lay outside the gene matches. From germline, CDR1 is MNHEY and CDR2 SVGEGT. The CDR3 here is CASSIAGVSYNEQFF. CDR3 DNA sequence: TGTGCCAGCAGCATAGCGGGAGTCTCCTACAATGAGCAGTTCTTC.

This rearrangement joins TRBV19 to TRBJ1-1, with 7 bases lining up with TRBD1. The V and J ends lost 4 bases and 1 base, in that order; junction bases with no gene match: 6. This CDR3 region has 15 residues. The germline V gene has CDR1 LNHDA and CDR2 SQIVND (reference sequence). In DNA, the CDR3 is TGTGCCAGTAGTACCCGGACAGGTACGAACACTGAAGCTTTCTTT. As protein: CASSTRTGTNTEAFF.